Shown below are 21 T cell receptor beta chains from a single sample sequenced in a study of cytomegalovirus exposure and HLA in healthy donors. Sequencing was performed with immunoSEQ multiplex PCR; in TCRdb, only in-frame clones are kept and a portion is missing. The sample lists some 140,000 clones, about 90% occurring once. Sequences were obtained from PBMCs. The receptors stem from a man aged 18 to 29 in good health and CMV-seronegative.

The chain links TRBV30 to TRBJ1-1, with 8 bases identical to TRBD1. The germline V gene encodes CDR1 GTSNPN and CDR2 SVGIG (reference sequence). The ends lost 3 bases at V and 6 bases at J; junction bases unmatched: 18. This CDR3 spans 17 amino acids. The CDR3 is CAWRSLTERSGGPEAFF. Here the CDR3 DNA reads TGTGCCTGGAGGTCACTGACAGAACGGTCAGGGGGCCCTGAAGCTTTCTTT.

This clone has only one observation. The chain couples TRBV6-5 to TRBJ1-4; D ambiguous. Germline V CDR1 and CDR2: MNHEY, SVGAGI. V gave up 5 bases and J gave up 4 bases, with 8 bases separating them. The CDR3 runs to 13 residues. The CDR3 protein is CASSKSGNEKLFF. In DNA, the CDR3 is TGTGCCAGCAGTAAGAGTGGTAATGAAAAACTGTTTTTT.

The chain links TRBV6-5 to TRBJ1-1, with TRBD1 as a possible D gene (5 bases). Trimming removed 3 bases from V and 4 bases from J, with 18 bases in between. The CDR3 length is 16 residues. CDR1 is MNHEY, CDR2 SVGAGI, per germline. The CDR3 here is CASSYDAGGGGTEAFF. CDR3 DNA sequence: TGTGCCAGCAGTTATGACGCGGGGGGGGGAGGCACTGAAGCTTTCTTT.

This rearrangement joins TRBV15 to TRBJ1-5; no reliable D call. CDR1 is LNHNV and CDR2 is YYDKDF in the germline V gene (reference sequence). The CDR3 is 15 residues long. V was clipped by 0 bases and J by 1 base, with 7 bases between them. In DNA, the CDR3 is TGTGCCACCAGCAGAGACCCTCGGAGCAATCAGCCCCAGCATTTT. This sequence encodes CATSRDPRSNQPQHF.

This sequence joins TRBV5-1 and TRBJ2-1; possible D gene TRBD2, 5 bases. Trimming shortened V by 3 bases and J by 9 bases, and 13 bases separated the two germline ends. Germline V lookup: CDR1 SGHRS, CDR2 YFSETQ. This CDR3 has 13 residues. CDR3 residues: CASSSSSGGEQFF. The CDR3 DNA reads TGCGCCAGCAGCTCGTCCAGTGGAGGTGAGCAGTTCTTC.

The chain carries TRBV5-6 and TRBJ2-3, with 15 bases matching TRBD2. CDR3 length: 18 amino acids. Germline CDR1 reads SGHDT; CDR2 reads YYEEEE. V lost 3 bases, J lost 2 bases, and 7 bases stayed unmatched. The CDR3 bases are TGTGCCAGCAGCTGGGGACTAGCGGGGGGATGGAACACAGATACGCAGTATTTT. This codes for CASSWGLAGGWNTDTQYF.

The V gene is TRBV18, the J gene TRBJ2-7; D perhaps matches TRBD1 (6 bases). Trimming pared 0 bases from V and 4 bases from J, leaving 10 bases between. CDR3 size: 14 residues. The germline V gene has CDR1 KGHSH and CDR2 LQKENI. The CDR3 spells CASSPPPQGYEQYF. CDR3 nucleotide sequence: TGTGCCAGCTCACCACCTCCACAGGGATACGAGCAGTACTTC.

The chain recombines TRBV12-5 with TRBJ2-1, with a tentative D call TRBD1 (6 bases). CDR1 is LGHNT and CDR2 is FRNRAP in the germline V gene. CDR3 size: 15 residues. The V and J ends lost 5 bases and 4 bases respectively, with 15 bases between them. The CDR3 is CASGPWTATYNEQFF. Here the CDR3 DNA reads TGTGCTAGTGGTCCTTGGACAGCTACTTACAATGAGCAGTTCTTC.

This chain joins TRBV6-1 and TRBJ2-7; 8 bases fit TRBD2. With V trimmed by 1 base and J by 3 bases, 14 bases remained unmatched. This CDR3 is 18 amino acids long. Germline CDR1 MNHNS, CDR2 SASEGT. Written as DNA, the CDR3 is TGTGCCAGCAGTGAAGGAGCGGGAGCCGGCGGAGGCTACTACGAGCAGTACTTC. Protein sequence: CASSEGAGAGGGYYEQYF.

This chain links TRBV9 with TRBJ1-2; D may be TRBD1 (6 bases). Germline V gene sequence: CDR1 SGDLS, CDR2 YYNGEE. V was clipped by 2 bases and J by 7 bases, with 15 bases between them. The CDR3 contains 14 residues. Here the CDR3 reads CASSVGGHVSGYTF. In DNA, the CDR3 is TGTGCCAGCAGCGTCGGGGGGCATGTGTCTGGCTACACCTTC.

In DNA, the CDR3 is TGTGCCACCAGCAGAGGACAGGGCCGCTCTGGAAACACCATATATTTT. It yields the protein CATSRGQGRSGNTIYF. V is TRBV15 and J is TRBJ1-3; 7 bases align to TRBD1. The CDR3 contains 16 residues. The germline V gene has CDR1 LNHNV and CDR2 YYDKDF (reference sequence). Trimming removed 1 base from V and 0 bases from J; junction bases left unmatched: 3.

This rearrangement joins TRBV6-6 to TRBJ1-4, with D possibly TRBD1 on 5 matching bases. V lost 2 bases and J 8 bases, leaving 15 bases between the germline ends. The CDR3 is made up of 15 amino acids. The germline gives CDR1 MNHNY, CDR2 SVGAGI (reference sequence). The CDR3 DNA is TGTGCCAGCAGTTACCCCTCGGGGGATGGAGAAAAACTGTTTTTT. Protein product: CASSYPSGDGEKLFF.

This clone was detected only a few times. This chain links TRBV9 with TRBJ2-5, with 9 bases that match TRBD1. Per germline, CDR1 SGDLS and CDR2 YYNGEE. The CDR3 consists of 14 residues. V was clipped by 3 bases and J by 7 bases; unmatched bases: 7. The CDR3 bases are TGTGCCAGCAGCGCCACAGGGGGCGTGGGGACCCAGTACTTC. Translating gives CASSATGGVGTQYF.

This chain links TRBV9 with TRBJ2-1; 8 bases are a match to TRBD1. CDR3 length: 17 amino acids. The V gene end was trimmed by 4 bases and the J gene end by 8 bases; junction bases not matched to a gene: 17. Looked up from germline, CDR1 is SGDLS and CDR2 is YYNGEE. CDR3 protein: CASSPTGASRSVDEQFF. The CDR3 DNA reads TGTGCCAGCAGCCCGACAGGGGCTAGCCGATCGGTGGATGAGCAGTTCTTC.

Concerning this clone itself: Other DNA sequences of this sample code for an identical CDR3. This rearrangement joins TRBV5-1 to TRBJ1-2, with 11 nucleotides matching TRBD1. Germline assignment: CDR1 SGHRS and CDR2 YFSETQ. The V and J ends lost 4 bases and 8 bases, in that order; junction bases with no gene match: 4. The CDR3 loop spans 13 amino acids. CDR3: CASSLGQGDGYTF. The CDR3 nucleotides read TGCGCCAGCAGCCTGGGACAGGGGGACGGCTACACCTTC.

This chain connects TRBV28 to TRBJ2-7; a weak D match, TRBD1 (6 bases). This CDR3 has 16 residues. Germline V gene data show CDR1 as MDHEN and CDR2 as SYDVKM. Trimming stripped 6 bases from V and 0 bases from J, with 18 bases between. CDR3 coding DNA: TGTGCCAGCAGACAGTCAGGGGCCACCAGCTCCTACGAGCAGTACTTC. The encoded protein is CASRQSGATSSYEQYF.

This clone was counted between two and nine times. The V gene is TRBV19, the J gene TRBJ1-2; 8 positions match TRBD1. CDR1 and CDR2 (germline): LNHDA, SQIVND (reference sequence). J lost 4 bases, V lost 2 bases, and 18 bases had no gene match. The CDR3 covers 19 residues. CDR3 sequence: CASSIWFVSGDRTSYGYTF. The CDR3 coding sequence is TGTGCCAGTAGTATATGGTTCGTGAGTGGGGACAGGACCTCCTATGGCTACACCTTC.

J is TRBJ2-7 and V is TRBV7-2, with 7 positions matching TRBD2. This CDR3 contains 14 residues. Germline loops: CDR1 SGHTA, CDR2 FQGNSA. Germline trimming cut 1 base from V and 2 bases from J; bases unmatched to any gene: 2. The CDR3 protein is CASSLERGPYEQYF. DNA of the CDR3: TGTGCCAGCAGCTTAGAGCGGGGACCCTACGAGCAGTACTTC.

This chain joins TRBV19 and TRBJ2-1, with 11 bases identical to TRBD2. CDR3 size: 14 residues. The V gene end was trimmed by 7 bases and the J gene end by 4 bases; junction bases not matched to a gene: 3. Germline-derived CDR1 and CDR2 are LNHDA and SQIVND (reference sequence). The CDR3 sequence is CASTSGGRYNEQFF. In nucleotides, the CDR3 is TGTGCCAGTACTAGCGGGGGGCGATACAATGAGCAGTTCTTC.

This rearrangement joins TRBV4-3 to TRBJ2-5, with 7 bases that match TRBD2. Germline V gene data show CDR1 as LGHNA and CDR2 as YSLEER. After removal of 0 bases from V and 11 bases from J, the junction contained 12 bases not matched to a gene. The CDR3 has 15 residues. The CDR3 DNA is TGCGCCAGCAGCCAAGATGCGGGGGTGGGCCAGTTTCAGTACTTC. This translates into CASSQDAGVGQFQYF.

The V call is TRBV2, the J call TRBJ1-6, with D possibly TRBD1 on 6 matching bases. There are 16 residues in the CDR3. Germline assignment: CDR1 SNHLY and CDR2 FYNNEI. V was shortened by 6 bases and J by 3 bases, with 15 bases between the two germline ends. Here the CDR3 DNA reads TGTGCCAGCAGGGAACCCCGGACAGTCTATAATTCACCCCTCCACTTT. Protein: CASREPRTVYNSPLHF.